The source of this TCR beta chain is a study of Graves' ophthalmopathy and Graves' hyperthyroidism. Overall study results and limits: Built on 13 signatures, a model told ophthalmopathy apart from stable hyperthyroidism with almost 90% sensitivity and around 80% specificity.

Patients were excluded if they had other autoimmune diseases or uncontrolled infections, and likewise if pregnancy or lactation applied. An approximately 10 ml volume of fresh peripheral blood provided the PBMCs. The CDR3 is 13 amino acids. V lost 4 bases and J lost 3, with 10 bases in between. The sample holds many counts of this clonotype. Antigen unknown. RNA transcripts served as template for amplifying TCR beta CDR3 sequences. HTBI-primed RT-PCR formed the first round, and a multiplex PCR formed the second. Each CDR3 protein is one row after TCRdb ran MiXCR on the multiplex PCR reads. Among about 370,000 distinct CDR3 sequences listed, 17% were seen once.

The gene calls are TRBV12-3 or TRBV12-4 and TRBJ2-7; the D gene could be TRBD1 or TRBD2 (6 bases each). This receptor was taken from an adult woman with stable Graves' hyperthyroidism. Source material: peripheral blood. The CDR3 protein is CASSWGADYEQYF. The CDR3, as DNA: TGTGCCAGCAGTTGGGGGGCAGACTACGAGCAGTACTTC.